This T cell receptor beta chain derives from a study of neurological immune-mediated disorders. Study-wide background: There were approximately 35 multiple sclerosis patients. Of these, around 30 had relapsing-remitting MS and 3 had secondary progressive MS. General study findings and limits: Among expanded clones, no CDR3 amino acid sequences were shared across subjects, a pattern suggesting private repertoires in all groups. Repertoires from 18 of 34 multiple sclerosis patients grouped phylogenetically into a related-CDR3 cluster, suggesting a possible signature.

Germline CDR1 reads ENHRY; CDR2 reads SYGVKD. The CDR3 runs to 14 residues. V gave up 3 bases and J gave up 3 bases, with 9 bases separating them. A single record per CDR3 protein comes from TCRdb applying MiXCR to the 5' RACE reads. Among 55,000 to 70,000 distinct CDR3 sequences listed, roughly 3% were seen once. This clonotype was seen repeatedly, ten times or more. Its matching antigen is unknown. The sequenced sample consisted of PBMCs. The TCR was taken from a woman between 45 and 60 years old with multiple sclerosis. The V call is TRBV10-3, the J call TRBJ2-1; D not certain. Here the CDR3 reads CAISDQAGYNEQFF. CDR3 DNA sequence: TGTGCCATCAGTGATCAGGCTGGCTACAATGAGCAGTTCTTC.